These 18 T cell receptor beta chains originate from one sample sequenced in a study of blood T cell repertoires in COVID-19. Some clones are missing from TCRdb's copy, which holds only in-frame ones; the method was immunoSEQ multiplex PCR. The repertoire holds roughly 200,000 clones, with about nine tenths as singletons. The specimen sequenced was PBMCs or T cells enriched from blood (not recorded which). These receptors were obtained from a woman aged 25 to 39 with acute COVID-19.

This chain connects TRBV5-6 to TRBJ1-6, with D perhaps matching TRBD1 (6 bases). CDR1 and CDR2 from the germline V gene are SGHDT and YYEEEE. Trimming cost V 2 bases and J 7 bases, with 16 bases left between them. The CDR3 has 16 amino acids. The CDR3: CASSFGFGRGNSPLHF. In DNA, the CDR3 is TGTGCCAGCAGCTTTGGGTTCGGCAGGGGAAATTCACCCCTCCACTTT.

This sequence joins TRBV9 and TRBJ2-7; the match to TRBD1 covers 7 bases. V shed 0 bases and J 6 bases; nucleotides not matched to a gene: 12. The CDR3 sequence is 16 residues long. Germline V gene sequence: CDR1 SGDLS, CDR2 YYNGEE. The CDR3 loop reads CASSVGMTGRMGEQYF. Written as DNA, the CDR3 is TGTGCCAGCAGCGTAGGGATGACAGGGCGCATGGGCGAGCAGTACTTC.

The rearrangement joins TRBV2 to TRBJ1-6, with 9 bases fitting TRBD1. The ends lost 5 bases at V and 6 bases at J; junction bases unmatched: 5. CDR3 length equals 15 residues. CDR1 is SNHLY, CDR2 FYNNEI, per germline. The CDR3 sequence: CASSYTGQGNSPLHF. Here the CDR3 DNA reads TGTGCCAGCAGTTATACGGGACAGGGTAATTCACCCCTCCACTTT.

The chain uses TRBV10-2 and TRBJ1-6; 9 nucleotides match TRBD1. This CDR3 has 14 amino acids. V lost 6 bases to trimming and J lost 7 bases; unmatched junction nucleotides: 4. Germline V lookup: CDR1 WSHSY, CDR2 SAAADI. CDR3 DNA sequence: TGCGCCAGCAGCCGGGACAGGGAAAATTCACCCCTCCACTTT. This gives the protein CASSRDRENSPLHF.

The chain is built from TRBV27 and TRBJ2-5; no reliable D call. Germline V gives CDR1 MNHEY, CDR2 SMNVEV (reference sequence). The CDR3 length is 14 residues. Trimming removed 3 bases from V and 0 bases from J, with 8 bases in between. The CDR3 protein is CASSFLADQETQYF. CDR3 coding DNA: TGTGCCAGCAGTTTTCTTGCAGACCAAGAGACCCAGTACTTC.

The chain carries TRBV9 and TRBJ1-1; D gene uncertain. This CDR3 contains 13 residues. V was shortened by 1 base and J by 4 bases, with 8 bases between the two germline ends. CDR1 is SGDLS and CDR2 is YYNGEE in the germline V gene. CDR3 nucleotides: TGTGCCAGCAGCGTAAAAGGCGGCACTGAAGCTTTCTTT. The encoded protein is CASSVKGGTEAFF.

The CDR3 region has the DNA TGTGCCAGCAGTTCATCAGCAGGGAATAATTCACCCCTCCACTTT. Translation gives CASSSSAGNNSPLHF. This chain uses TRBV6-4 with TRBJ1-6; D possibly corresponds to TRBD1 (5 bases). The CDR3 contains 15 residues. Germline loops: CDR1 MRHNA, CDR2 SNTAGT. The ends were cut back, 5 bases at V and 5 bases at J, with 13 bases in the middle.

Only one count was recorded for this clone. For the CDR3, the DNA is TGTGCCATCAGTGAGTCCGGGTGGTCACCCCTCCACTTT. Translating gives CAISESGWSPLHF. The gene calls are TRBV10-3 and TRBJ1-6; unclear D gene. CDR3 length: 13 amino acids. Trimming took 0 bases from V and 10 from J, leaving 7 bases between them. The germline V gene has CDR1 ENHRY and CDR2 SYGVKD.

This clone showed up just a few times. The chain couples TRBV6-5 to TRBJ2-2; tentatively, D is TRBD2 (7 bases). Trimming cost V 2 bases and J 4 bases, with 11 bases left between them. Germline V gene sequence: CDR1 MNHEY, CDR2 SVGAGI. The CDR3 has 15 residues. In nucleotides, the CDR3 is TGTGCCAGCAGTTACGGGGGGGGCGGCACCGGGGAGCTGTTTTTT. Protein product: CASSYGGGGTGELFF.

The rearrangement uses TRBV7-9 and TRBJ2-7; TRBD2 matches 14 bases. This CDR3 region has 16 residues. Looked up from germline, CDR1 is SEHNR and CDR2 is FQNEAQ (reference sequence). Trimming cost V 6 bases and J 2 bases; bases outside gene matches: 6. The CDR3 loop is CASSPGLAGDTYEQYF. CDR3 coding DNA: TGTGCCAGCAGTCCGGGACTAGCGGGAGATACCTACGAGCAGTACTTC.

The rearrangement links TRBV6-5 to TRBJ2-7, with D possibly TRBD1 on 7 matching bases. With 2 bases removed from V and 4 bases from J, the gap between germline ends came to 15 bases. This CDR3 is built from 15 residues. In germline, CDR1 is MNHEY, CDR2 SVGAGI. The CDR3 sequence: CASSYIGQGGYEQYF. CDR3 nucleotide sequence: TGTGCCAGCAGTTACATCGGGCAGGGGGGATACGAGCAGTACTTC.

This chain joins TRBV3-1 (or the pseudogene TRBV3-2) and TRBJ2-5; possibly TRBD2 for D (5 bases). The CDR3 runs to 15 residues. V lost 1 base to trimming and J lost 0 bases, with 9 bases between them. Germline loops: CDR1 LGHDT, CDR2 YNNKEL (reference sequence). The CDR3 here is CASSQVTGYQETQYF. DNA for the CDR3: TGTGCCAGCAGCCAAGTCACGGGATACCAAGAGACCCAGTACTTC.

V gene TRBV14 combines with J gene TRBJ2-1; TRBD1 matches at 7 bases. V trimming: 4 bases; J trimming: 2 bases; junction bases outside the gene matches: 5. Germline CDR1 reads SGHDN; CDR2 reads FVKESK. The CDR3 contains 15 residues. Here the CDR3 reads CASSPRDSAYNEQFF. The CDR3 DNA follows: TGTGCCAGCAGCCCCCGGGACAGTGCCTACAATGAGCAGTTCTTC.

V usage is TRBV6-1 and J usage is TRBJ2-1; D possibly corresponds to TRBD2 (5 bases). Per the germline V gene, CDR1 is MNHNS and CDR2 is SASEGT. V was clipped by 4 bases and J by 9 bases, with 16 bases between them. The CDR3 contains 14 residues. CDR3 in amino acids: CASSVFGDAGEQFF. The DNA for the CDR3 is TGTGCCAGCAGTGTTTTCGGTGATGCGGGTGAGCAGTTCTTC.

The chain carries TRBV24-1 and TRBJ2-1; D perhaps matches TRBD2 (6 bases). CDR1 is KGHDR, CDR2 SFDVKD, per germline. This CDR3 is 15 amino acids long. Trimming cost V 1 base and J 1 base, with 7 bases left between them. CDR3 nucleotide sequence: TGTGCCACCAGTGATTTTAGCGGATCCTACAATGAGCAGTTCTTC. Amino acids: CATSDFSGSYNEQFF.

The gene calls are TRBV11-3 and TRBJ2-3, with TRBD1 matching 9 bases. Unmatched junction bases numbered 9, after V lost 5 bases and J lost 0 bases. The CDR3 has 17 amino acids. Per germline, CDR1 SGHNT and CDR2 YENEEA. CDR3 protein: CASSHRTGAISTDTQYF. The CDR3 region has the DNA TGTGCCAGCAGCCACCGGACAGGGGCTATTAGCACAGATACGCAGTATTTT.

The chain has TRBV9 and TRBJ1-6; maybe TRBD1 (6 bases). V was pared by 0 bases and J by 4 bases, with 11 bases between. The V gene's germline CDR1 is SGDLS and CDR2 YYNGEE. The CDR3 extends over 16 amino acids. CDR3 coding DNA: TGTGCCAGCAGCGTAGATGGGGGCCCTTATAATTCACCCCTCCACTTT. It specifies CASSVDGGPYNSPLHF.

The chain employs TRBV9 and TRBJ1-3; D is ambiguous. Germline CDR1 reads SGDLS; CDR2 reads YYNGEE. There are 15 residues in the CDR3. Trimming took 3 bases from V and 3 from J, leaving 13 bases between them. This CDR3 is CASSAPPGNGNTIYF. As DNA, the CDR3 is TGTGCCAGCAGCGCGCCGCCGGGGAATGGAAACACCATATATTTT.